The TCR beta chain described here comes from a study of blood T cell repertoires in COVID-19. Per the authors' pipeline: Amplification with reference gene primers provided the estimates of nucleated cell counts. Sequencing was performed with immunoSEQ multiplex PCR; in TCRdb, only in-frame clones are kept and a portion is missing. For V, J and clone size, that table is used; D and trimming come from the DNA. The data contain approximately 190,000 clones, roughly 80% of them singletons. This clone has a single count. This CDR3 is built from 11 residues. Germline CDR1 SQVTM, CDR2 ANQGSEA. Trimming shortened V by 0 bases and J by 7 bases, and 6 bases separated the two germline ends.

This receptor was identified in a woman between 55 and 75 years old with COVID-19, enrolled during active disease. The rearrangement links TRBV29-1 to TRBJ2-5, with D hard to call. Sequenced sample: peripheral blood. Here the CDR3 reads CSVEETRTQYF. The CDR3 DNA reads TGCAGCGTTGAAGAAACACGGACCCAGTACTTC.